One and the same sample provided the 19 T cell receptor beta chains below, sequenced in a study of cytomegalovirus exposure and HLA in healthy donors. It was with 60 Vbeta and 13 Jbeta primers that the PCR ran. TCRdb keeps only in-frame clones here, not all; method: immunoSEQ multiplex PCR. Of approximately 260,000 clones listed, 85% to 95% were seen once; the top ten hold 1.7%. Specimen: PBMCs. These receptors were taken from a girl aged 2 to 9 in good health and CMV-seronegative.

This chain links TRBV28 with TRBJ1-2; D is ambiguous. There are 13 residues in the CDR3. The germline V and J ends were trimmed by 11 bases and 0 bases, with 13 bases remaining between them. The germline gives CDR1 MDHEN, CDR2 SYDVKM. In DNA, the CDR3 is TGTGCCGGCACCCCTAGAGCTAACTATGGCTACACCTTC. Translated: CAGTPRANYGYTF.

The chain recombines TRBV6-5 with TRBJ1-5, with D maybe TRBD1 (5 bases). Germline V gives CDR1 MNHEY, CDR2 SVGAGI. CDR3 length: 14 residues. V lost 5 bases and J 2 bases, leaving 10 bases between the germline ends. The DNA of the CDR3 is TGTGCCAGCAGTCGGGGCGGGGGCAATCAGCCCCAGCATTTT. Protein product: CASSRGGGNQPQHF.

V is TRBV7-8 and J is TRBJ2-7; no reliable D call. The CDR3 contains 12 residues. CDR1 SGHVS and CDR2 FQNEAQ come from the germline V gene. The V gene lost 7 bases and the J gene lost 6 bases, with 13 bases spanning the gap. The DNA for the CDR3 is TGTGCCAGCACCAAGCTATCGGGCGAGCAGTACTTC. This encodes CASTKLSGEQYF.

V usage is TRBV5-4 and J usage is TRBJ1-2, with 7 bases that match TRBD1. Germline CDR1 reads SGHNT; CDR2 reads YYREEE (reference sequence). V was pared by 2 bases and J by 4 bases, with 2 bases of the junction left unmatched. The CDR3 has 13 amino acids. This CDR3 is CASSFRDSYGYTF. The CDR3 DNA is TGTGCCAGCAGCTTTAGGGACAGCTATGGCTACACCTTC.

This rearrangement joins TRBV13 to TRBJ1-4; D remains ambiguous. This CDR3 has 12 amino acids. The germline gives CDR1 PRHDT, CDR2 FYEKMQ (reference sequence). Between the trimmed V and J ends, which lost 6 bases and 3 bases, there was a span of 5 bases. The CDR3 spells CASRAANEKLFF. The DNA for the CDR3 is TGTGCCAGCAGAGCGGCTAATGAAAAACTGTTTTTT.

The rearrangement links TRBV6-5 to TRBJ2-7; 8 nucleotides line up with TRBD2. The CDR3 loop spans 15 amino acids. V lost 2 bases and J lost 5; bases outside the gene matches: 8. CDR1 is MNHEY, CDR2 SVGAGI, per germline. The CDR3 reads CASSYTGRGANEQYF. CDR3 bases: TGTGCCAGCAGTTACACCGGGCGGGGGGCTAACGAGCAGTACTTC.

V usage is TRBV30 and J usage is TRBJ1-6; TRBD1 might be the D (6 bases). Germline-derived CDR1 and CDR2 are GTSNPN and SVGIG (reference sequence). The CDR3 consists of 12 residues. The V end was cut by 3 bases, the J end by 9 bases, with 9 bases between. Written as DNA, the CDR3 is TGTGCCTGGAGGCCGACAGGTTCACCCCTCCACTTT. Translating it yields CAWRPTGSPLHF.

In this sample, this clone turned up a few times. The chain recombines TRBV6-6 with TRBJ1-1; a possible D gene is TRBD1 (6 bases). This CDR3 is built from 14 residues. V was clipped by 6 bases and J by 1 base, with 12 bases between them. Germline values: CDR1 MNHNY, CDR2 SVGAGI (reference sequence). This CDR3 is CASSTGIGNTEAFF. In DNA form, the CDR3 reads TGTGCCAGCAGCACAGGGATCGGGAACACTGAAGCTTTCTTT.

This clone was seen a few times. The chain combines TRBV6-1 with TRBJ2-7; 11 nucleotides match TRBD1. Germline assignment: CDR1 MNHNS and CDR2 SASEGT. The trim removed 1 base at V and 4 bases at J, leaving 3 bases unmatched. This CDR3 region has 15 residues. The CDR3 spells CASSEEWDRGYEQYF. The CDR3 DNA reads TGTGCCAGCAGTGAAGAATGGGACAGGGGGTACGAGCAGTACTTC.

This clone has just one count. The rearrangement uses TRBV5-6 and TRBJ2-5; 8 positions agree with TRBD1. The CDR3 has 16 amino acids. V was pared by 2 bases and J by 1 base, with 7 bases of the junction left unmatched. Germline assignment: CDR1 SGHDT and CDR2 YYEEEE. The CDR3: CASSLNRDRIQETQYF. Here the CDR3 DNA reads TGTGCCAGCAGCTTAAACCGGGACAGGATCCAAGAGACCCAGTACTTC. Combining the CDR3 with reference TRBV5-6 and TRBJ2-5 gives the whole variable domain DAGVTQSPTHLIKTRGQQVTLRCSPKSGHDTVSWYQQALGQGPQFIFQYYEEEERQRGNFPDRFSGHQFPNYSSELNVNALLLGDSALYLCASSLNRDRIQETQYFGPGTRLLVL.

The chain joins TRBV5-1 to TRBJ2-3, with TRBD2 matching 10 bases. The germline V gene encodes CDR1 SGHRS and CDR2 YFSETQ. This CDR3 is 16 amino acids long. J lost 10 bases, V lost 4 bases, and 15 bases had no gene match. CDR3 residues: CASSLGGLAGEEAQYF. The CDR3, as DNA: TGCGCCAGCAGCCTGGGGGGCCTAGCGGGGGAAGAGGCGCAGTATTTT.

The chain links TRBV2 to TRBJ2-3; weak D call: TRBD2 (7 bases). Between the trimmed V and J ends, which lost 9 bases and 3 bases, there was a span of 22 bases. The CDR3 runs 16 residues. The germline CDR1 and CDR2 sequences are SNHLY and FYNNEI. CDR3 bases: TGTGCCAGACGCTTTGAGGGGGGGGCCGAGACAGATACGCAGTATTTT. This translates into CARRFEGGAETDTQYF.

DNA for the CDR3: TGTGCCAGCAGCTTAGACCGACAGGTGAACACTGAAGCTTTCTTT. Protein product: CASSLDRQVNTEAFF. The chain has TRBV7-9 and TRBJ1-1; TRBD1 might be the D (6 bases). The V end was cut by 1 base, the J end by 0 bases, with 9 bases between. The length of the CDR3 is 15 residues. Germline lookup yields CDR1 SEHNR and CDR2 FQNEAQ (reference sequence).

This clone was counted a single time. The chain recombines TRBV18 with TRBJ2-7; 8 nucleotides match TRBD1. The V gene's germline CDR1 is KGHSH and CDR2 LQKENI. The V gene end was trimmed by 6 bases and the J gene end by 4 bases; junction bases not matched to a gene: 11. CDR3 length: 15 residues. This CDR3 is CASSLSTGGFYEQYF. CDR3 DNA sequence: TGTGCCAGCTCCCTATCCACAGGGGGTTTTTACGAGCAGTACTTC.

The V and J genes are TRBV5-1 and TRBJ2-7; the match to TRBD2 covers 9 bases. CDR3 length: 14 residues. In germline, CDR1 is SGHRS, CDR2 YFSETQ. With V trimmed by 0 bases and J by 8 bases, 6 bases remained unmatched. The CDR3 region is CASSLVLAGEKQYF. CDR3 in DNA: TGCGCCAGCAGCTTGGTGTTAGCGGGAGAGAAGCAGTACTTC.

The rearrangement joins TRBV18 to TRBJ2-2, with TRBD2 as a possible D gene (7 bases). Germline CDR1 and CDR2: KGHSH and LQKENI. The CDR3 covers 17 residues. The germline V and J ends were trimmed by 6 bases and 0 bases, with 17 bases remaining between them. CDR3 protein: CASSVPVGGPNTGELFF. CDR3 nucleotide sequence: TGTGCCAGCTCTGTCCCCGTCGGGGGGCCGAACACCGGGGAGCTGTTTTTT.

This CDR3 is CASSLLGGEEKLFF. CDR3 nucleotides: TGTGCCAGCAGTTTGTTAGGGGGCGAGGAAAAACTGTTTTTT. The J gene is TRBJ1-4, the V gene TRBV28; the match to TRBD1 covers 7 bases. After removal of 3 bases from V and 8 bases from J, the junction contained 6 bases not matched to a gene. Germline-derived CDR1 and CDR2 are MDHEN and SYDVKM. The length of the CDR3 is 14 residues.

The chain links TRBV19 to TRBJ1-1, with 7 bases lining up with TRBD1. This CDR3 region has 13 residues. J lost 1 base, V lost 9 bases, and 5 bases had no gene match. Germline assignment: CDR1 LNHDA and CDR2 SQIVND (reference sequence). CDR3 loop: CASHRGANTEAFF. CDR3 coding DNA: TGTGCCAGCCACAGGGGCGCGAACACTGAAGCTTTCTTT.

The chain uses TRBV4-1 and TRBJ2-3; TRBD1 matches at 8 bases. Per germline, CDR1 MGHRA and CDR2 YSYEKL. J lost 2 bases, V lost 0 bases, and 7 bases had no gene match. The CDR3 is 17 amino acids. CDR3 sequence: CASSQDPSGGYTDTQYF. The DNA for the CDR3 is TGCGCCAGCAGCCAAGACCCATCAGGGGGCTACACAGATACGCAGTATTTT.